The 6 T cell receptor beta chains given below trace back to one sample, sequenced in a study of Graves' ophthalmopathy and Graves' hyperthyroidism. Beta-chain TCR CDR3 regions were amplified from RNA transcripts. After a first-round RT-PCR with HTBI primers, a second-round multiplex PCR was run. Using its own MiXCR run on the multiplex PCR reads, TCRdb lists one record per CDR3 protein. The sample comprises a few hundred thousand distinct CDR3 sequences, 15% of which are singletons, and about 7.3% rests with the top ten. Specimen: peripheral blood. The source is a woman between 18 and 30 years old with stable Graves' hyperthyroidism.

This clonotype was observed many times. The V call is TRBV20-1, the J call TRBJ2-7; 13 bases fit TRBD2. CDR1 is DFQATT, CDR2 SNEGSKA, per germline (reference sequence). V lost 5 bases and J lost 7; bases outside the gene matches: 14. The length of the CDR3 is 16 residues. The DNA of the CDR3 is TGCAGTGCTTACCCCTCAACTAGCGGGGGGGCCCGGGAGCAGTACTTC. Amino acid sequence: CSAYPSTSGGAREQYF.

In its sample, this clonotype was seen many times. The V and J genes are TRBV20-1 and TRBJ1-1, with D unresolved. This CDR3 is 12 amino acids long. Germline V CDR1 and CDR2: DFQATT, SNEGSKA (reference sequence). V was pared by 3 bases and J by 4 bases, with 9 bases between. DNA of the CDR3: TGCAGTGCTAGCAGCATGGGCACTGAAGCTTTCTTT. Protein: CSASSMGTEAFF.

This clonotype has a count of ten or more. J is TRBJ2-7 and V is TRBV6-5; 7 bases are a match to TRBD2. Trimming took 8 bases from V and 4 from J; bases not matched to a gene: 5. The CDR3 length is 12 residues. CDR1 is MNHEY, CDR2 SVGAGI, per germline. The DNA of the CDR3 is TGTGCCAGCGCCGGGGGGTCGTACGAGCAGTACTTC. This translates into CASAGGSYEQYF.

This clonotype has ten or more counts. One end of the junction varies from germline; a read error may be responsible. The rearrangement uses TRBV12-3 or TRBV12-4 and TRBJ2-7; D is possibly TRBD2 (6 bases). The CDR3 spans 13 residues. The CDR3 is CAGSFGSSYEQYF. CDR3 coding DNA: TGTGCCGGCAGTTTCGGGAGCTCCTACGAGCAGTACTTC.

This clonotype was recorded many times. V usage is TRBV20-1 and J usage is TRBJ1-3; 8 bases line up with TRBD1. Losses at the gene ends were 5 bases for V and 2 bases for J; bases not matched to a gene: 2. The CDR3 spans 13 residues. Germline CDR1 is DFQATT and CDR2 is SNEGSKA (reference sequence). As DNA, the CDR3 is TGCAGTGCTTTGGACAGGGCTGGAAACACCATATATTTT. This gives the protein CSALDRAGNTIYF.

In this sample, this clonotype turned up many times. The gene calls are TRBV2 and TRBJ2-7; TRBD1 matches at 10 bases. The CDR3 runs to 13 residues. The V and J ends lost 8 bases and 3 bases, in that order; junction bases with no gene match: 4. Germline CDR1 is SNHLY and CDR2 is FYNNEI. This CDR3 reads CASGDRGFYEQYF. The CDR3 region has the DNA TGTGCCAGCGGGGACAGGGGATTCTACGAGCAGTACTTC.